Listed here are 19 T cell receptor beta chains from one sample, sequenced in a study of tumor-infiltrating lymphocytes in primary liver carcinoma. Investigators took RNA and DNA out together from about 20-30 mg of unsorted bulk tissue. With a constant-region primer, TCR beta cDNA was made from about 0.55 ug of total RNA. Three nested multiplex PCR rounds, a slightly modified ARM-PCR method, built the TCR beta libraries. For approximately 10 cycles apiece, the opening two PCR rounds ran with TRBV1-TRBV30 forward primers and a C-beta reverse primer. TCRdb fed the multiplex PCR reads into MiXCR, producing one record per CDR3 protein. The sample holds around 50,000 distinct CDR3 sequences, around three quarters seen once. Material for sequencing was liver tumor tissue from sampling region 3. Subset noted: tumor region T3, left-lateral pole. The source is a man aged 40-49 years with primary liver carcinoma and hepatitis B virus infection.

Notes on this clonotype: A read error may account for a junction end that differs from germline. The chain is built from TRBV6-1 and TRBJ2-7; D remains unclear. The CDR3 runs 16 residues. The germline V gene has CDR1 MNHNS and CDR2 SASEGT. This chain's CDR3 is CASSEGQAGPSYQQYF. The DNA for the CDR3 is TGTGCCAGCAGTGAAGGCCAGGCAGGCCCCTCCTACCAGCAGTACTTC.

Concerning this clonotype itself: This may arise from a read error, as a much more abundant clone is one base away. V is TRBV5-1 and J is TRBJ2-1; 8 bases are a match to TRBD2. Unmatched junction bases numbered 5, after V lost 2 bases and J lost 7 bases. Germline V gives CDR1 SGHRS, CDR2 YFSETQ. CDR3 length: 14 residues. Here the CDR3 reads CASSFSGNSNEQFF. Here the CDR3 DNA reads TGCGCCAGCAGCTTTAGCGGGAATAGTAATGAGCAGTTCTTC.

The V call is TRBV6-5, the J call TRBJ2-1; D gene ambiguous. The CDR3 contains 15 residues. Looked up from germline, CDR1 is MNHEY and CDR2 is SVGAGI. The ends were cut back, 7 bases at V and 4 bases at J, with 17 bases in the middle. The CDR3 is CASKEYMSSYNEQFF. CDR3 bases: TGTGCCAGCAAGGAATACATGAGCTCATACAATGAGCAGTTCTTC.

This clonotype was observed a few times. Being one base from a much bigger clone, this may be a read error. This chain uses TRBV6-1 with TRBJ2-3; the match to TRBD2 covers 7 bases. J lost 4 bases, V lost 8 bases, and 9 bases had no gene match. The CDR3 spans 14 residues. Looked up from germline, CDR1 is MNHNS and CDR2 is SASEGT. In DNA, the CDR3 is TGTGCCAGCGTACTAGTGGGAGGGGCAGATACGCAGTATTTT. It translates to CASVLVGGADTQYF.

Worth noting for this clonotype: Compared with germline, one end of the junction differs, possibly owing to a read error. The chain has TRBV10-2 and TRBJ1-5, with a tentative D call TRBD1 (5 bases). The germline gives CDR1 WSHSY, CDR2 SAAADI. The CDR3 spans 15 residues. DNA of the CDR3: TGCGCCAGCAGTGAGACCGGGGGTGAGGGTCAGTCCCAGCATTTT. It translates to CASSETGGEGQSQHF.

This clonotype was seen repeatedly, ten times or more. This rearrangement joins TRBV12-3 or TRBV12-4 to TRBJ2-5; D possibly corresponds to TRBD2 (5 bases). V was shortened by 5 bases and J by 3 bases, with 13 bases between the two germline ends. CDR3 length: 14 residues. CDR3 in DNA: TGTGCCAGCAGTGCGACGGCCGGGGAAGAGACCCAGTACTTC. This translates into CASSATAGEETQYF.

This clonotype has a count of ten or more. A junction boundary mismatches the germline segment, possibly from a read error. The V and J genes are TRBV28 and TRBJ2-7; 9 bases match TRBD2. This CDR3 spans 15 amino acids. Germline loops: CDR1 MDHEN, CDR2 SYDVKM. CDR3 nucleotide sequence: TGTGCCAGCAGTTCCGAGCGGGAGGCCGCCACCCGCCTCAATTTC. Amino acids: CASSSEREAATRLNF.

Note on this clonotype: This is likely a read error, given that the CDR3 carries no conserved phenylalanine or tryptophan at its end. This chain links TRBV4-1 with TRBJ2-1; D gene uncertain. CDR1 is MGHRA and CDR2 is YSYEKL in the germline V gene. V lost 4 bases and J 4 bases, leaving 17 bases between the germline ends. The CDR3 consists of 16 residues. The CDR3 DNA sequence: TGCGCCAGCAGCCGCTCAACCGGCGGATATTACAATGAGCAGTTCCTC. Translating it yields CASSRSTGGYYNEQFL.

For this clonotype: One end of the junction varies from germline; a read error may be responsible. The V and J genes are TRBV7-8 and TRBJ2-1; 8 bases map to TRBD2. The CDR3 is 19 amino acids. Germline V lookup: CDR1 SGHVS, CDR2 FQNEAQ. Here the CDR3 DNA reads TGTGTCAGCAGCTTACGTAGGAGTAGCGGGATCTCCTCCTACAATGAGCAGCCCTTC. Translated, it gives CVSSLRRSSGISSYNEQPF.

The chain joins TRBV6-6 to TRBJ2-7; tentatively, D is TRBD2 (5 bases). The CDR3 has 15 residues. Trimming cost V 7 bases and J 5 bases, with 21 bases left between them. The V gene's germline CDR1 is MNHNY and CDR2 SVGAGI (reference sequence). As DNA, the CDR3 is TGTGCCAGCACCCAAATGGAGGTATCTCCCCACGAGCAGTACTTC. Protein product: CASTQMEVSPHEQYF.

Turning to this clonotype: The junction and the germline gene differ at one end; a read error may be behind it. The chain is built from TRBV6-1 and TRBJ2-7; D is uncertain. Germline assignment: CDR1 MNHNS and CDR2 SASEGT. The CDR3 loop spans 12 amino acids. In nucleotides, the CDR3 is TGTGCCAGTAGTCGGCCCTCCCACGAGCAGTACTTC. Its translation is CASSRPSHEQYF.

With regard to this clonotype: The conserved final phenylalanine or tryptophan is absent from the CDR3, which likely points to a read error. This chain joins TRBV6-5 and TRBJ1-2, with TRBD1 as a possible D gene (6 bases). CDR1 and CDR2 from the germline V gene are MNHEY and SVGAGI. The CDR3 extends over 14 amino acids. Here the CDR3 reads CASSYSDSNYGYTV. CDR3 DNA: TGTGCCAGCAGTTACTCGGACAGTAACTATGGTTACACCGTC.

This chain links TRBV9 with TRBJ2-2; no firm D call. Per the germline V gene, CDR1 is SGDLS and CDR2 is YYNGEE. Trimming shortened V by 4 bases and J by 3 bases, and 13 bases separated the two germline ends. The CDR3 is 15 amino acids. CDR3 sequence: CASSKRSFDTGELFF. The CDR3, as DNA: TGTGCCAGCAGCAAGAGGAGTTTTGACACCGGGGAGCTGTTTTTT.

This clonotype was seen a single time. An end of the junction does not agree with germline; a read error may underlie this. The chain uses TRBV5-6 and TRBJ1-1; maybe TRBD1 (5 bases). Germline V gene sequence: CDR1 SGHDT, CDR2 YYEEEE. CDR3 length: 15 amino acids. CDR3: CASSRGPDSNTEAFF. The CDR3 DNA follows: TGTGCCAGCAGTAGGGGCCCAGACTCGAACACTGAAGCCTTCTTT.

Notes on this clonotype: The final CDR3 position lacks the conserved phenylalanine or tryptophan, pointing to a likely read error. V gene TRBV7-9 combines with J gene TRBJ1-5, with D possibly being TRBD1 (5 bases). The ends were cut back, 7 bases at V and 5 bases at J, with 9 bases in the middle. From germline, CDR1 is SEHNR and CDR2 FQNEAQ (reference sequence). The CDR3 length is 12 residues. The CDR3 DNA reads TGTGCCAGCAATGAAGGGGATCAGCCCCAGCATTGT. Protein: CASNEGDQPQHC.

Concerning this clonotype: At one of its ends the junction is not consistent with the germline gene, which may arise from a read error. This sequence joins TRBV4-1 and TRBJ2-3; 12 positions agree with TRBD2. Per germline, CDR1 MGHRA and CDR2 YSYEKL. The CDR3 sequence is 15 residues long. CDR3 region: CANSLTETSGSTQYF. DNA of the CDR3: TGCGCCAACAGCCTCACCGAGACTAGCGGGAGCACGCAGTATTTT.

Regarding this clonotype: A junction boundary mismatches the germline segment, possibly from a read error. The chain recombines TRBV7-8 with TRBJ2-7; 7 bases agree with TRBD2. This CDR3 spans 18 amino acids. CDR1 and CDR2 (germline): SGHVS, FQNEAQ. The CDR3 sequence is CVSSLARLAGGPSYEQYF. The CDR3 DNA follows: TGTGTCAGCAGCTTAGCGCGACTAGCCGGAGGGCCTTCCTACGAGCAGTACTTC.

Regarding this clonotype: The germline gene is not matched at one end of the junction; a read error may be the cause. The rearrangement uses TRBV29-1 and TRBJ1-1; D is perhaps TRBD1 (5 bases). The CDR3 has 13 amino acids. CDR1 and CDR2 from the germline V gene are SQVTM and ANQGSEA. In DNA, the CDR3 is TGCAGCTTCGCCGGGGGAGGGCGCACTGAAGCTTCCTTT. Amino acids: CSFAGGGRTEASF.

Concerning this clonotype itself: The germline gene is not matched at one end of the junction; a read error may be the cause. CDR3 nucleotides: TGCGCCAGCGGCTTGGATACAGGGGGAGGTCAGCCCCAGCACTTT. Protein product: CASGLDTGGGQPQHF. This chain connects TRBV5-1 to TRBJ1-5; 8 nucleotides agree with TRBD1. Germline loops: CDR1 SGHRS, CDR2 YFSETQ. The CDR3 covers 15 residues. Using reference TRBV5-1 and TRBJ1-5 for the parts outside the CDR3, the full variable domain is KAGVTQTPRYLIKTRGQQVTLSCSPISGHRSVSWYQQTPGQGLQFLFEYFSETQRNKGNFPGRFSGRQFSNSRSEMNVSTLELGDSALYLCASGLDTGGGQPQHFGDGTRLSIL.